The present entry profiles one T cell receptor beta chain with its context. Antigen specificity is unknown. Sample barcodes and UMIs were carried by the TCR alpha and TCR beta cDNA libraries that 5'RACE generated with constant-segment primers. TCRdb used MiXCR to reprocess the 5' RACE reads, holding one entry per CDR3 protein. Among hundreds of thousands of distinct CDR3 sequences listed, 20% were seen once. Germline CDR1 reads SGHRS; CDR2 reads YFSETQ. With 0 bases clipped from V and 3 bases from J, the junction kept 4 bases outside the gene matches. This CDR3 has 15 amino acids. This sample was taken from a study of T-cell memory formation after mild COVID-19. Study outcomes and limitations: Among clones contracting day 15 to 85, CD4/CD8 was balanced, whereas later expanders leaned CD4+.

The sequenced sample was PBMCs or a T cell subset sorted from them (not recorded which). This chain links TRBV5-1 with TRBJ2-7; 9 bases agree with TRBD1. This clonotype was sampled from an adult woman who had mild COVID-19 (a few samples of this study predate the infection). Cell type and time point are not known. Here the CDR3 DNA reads TGCGCCAGCAGCTTGGCCGGGGACAGGGTCTACGAGCAGTACTTC. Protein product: CASSLAGDRVYEQYF.